A selection of T cell receptor beta chains follows, all from one sample in a study of post-analysis software for immune sequencing data. TCRdb reanalysed the PCR reads using MiXCR and keeps one entry per CDR3 protein. The table includes 750,000 to 900,000 distinct CDR3 sequences, 35% to 55% detected once. The sample taken for sequencing was blood. Every receptor here comes from a girl aged 5-17 years with multiple sclerosis. Both conserved end residues are part of each CDR3. Fields, in order: V gene, J gene, CDR3 protein.

TRBV28	TRBJ2-1	CASSPTVIRTEQFF
TRBV6-5	TRBJ2-1	CASGTAHEQFF
TRBV6-6	TRBJ2-5	CASSYRTQETQYF
TRBV7-2	TRBJ2-3	CASSSYGGITDTQYF
TRBV5-1	TRBJ2-6	CASTSSTGAYSGANVLTF
TRBV15	TRBJ2-1	CATSRATGTGSYEQFF
TRBV20-1	TRBJ2-3	CSARPWGLGTDTQYF
TRBV28	TRBJ2-7	CASSSGRTNEQYF
TRBV7-9	TRBJ2-7	CASSLGGYKSYEQYF
TRBV6-6	TRBJ2-4	CASSPLQGRGEQYF
TRBV5-5	TRBJ1-6	CASSLYAGTGVPNNSPLHF
TRBV7-8	TRBJ1-6	CASSPQQGAVSPLHF
TRBV4-1	NA	CASSQPPRGGMFAEQYF
TRBV12-3/TRBV12-4	NA	CASSLAQGSEQYF
TRBV20-1	TRBJ1-1	CSARGGVGTEAFF
TRBV12-3/TRBV12-4	TRBJ1-2	CASSFPGHYGYTF
TRBV7-2	TRBJ1-2	CASSSGGTGKNYGYTF
TRBV20-1	TRBJ2-2	CSAAGGVGELFF
TRBV28	TRBJ2-1	CASSLGLATFNEQFF
TRBV14	TRBJ1-6	CARKIPSSYNSPLHF
TRBV7-9	TRBJ2-7	CASSRQDYPYEQYF
TRBV7-2	TRBJ2-3	CASSYGTSGGTDTQYF
TRBV2	NA	CASQTGGYEQYF
TRBV29-1	TRBJ2-5	CSPERGGTQYF
TRBV5-1	TRBJ1-1	CASGLDLSGGTEAFF
TRBV6-1	TRBJ2-3	CASPRPLTGTGKVGGTDTQYF
TRBV20-1	TRBJ2-1	CSASQGLAQGQFF
TRBV9	TRBJ2-4	CASSSGGASGANIQYF
TRBV20-1	TRBJ2-5	CSASREGGTQYF